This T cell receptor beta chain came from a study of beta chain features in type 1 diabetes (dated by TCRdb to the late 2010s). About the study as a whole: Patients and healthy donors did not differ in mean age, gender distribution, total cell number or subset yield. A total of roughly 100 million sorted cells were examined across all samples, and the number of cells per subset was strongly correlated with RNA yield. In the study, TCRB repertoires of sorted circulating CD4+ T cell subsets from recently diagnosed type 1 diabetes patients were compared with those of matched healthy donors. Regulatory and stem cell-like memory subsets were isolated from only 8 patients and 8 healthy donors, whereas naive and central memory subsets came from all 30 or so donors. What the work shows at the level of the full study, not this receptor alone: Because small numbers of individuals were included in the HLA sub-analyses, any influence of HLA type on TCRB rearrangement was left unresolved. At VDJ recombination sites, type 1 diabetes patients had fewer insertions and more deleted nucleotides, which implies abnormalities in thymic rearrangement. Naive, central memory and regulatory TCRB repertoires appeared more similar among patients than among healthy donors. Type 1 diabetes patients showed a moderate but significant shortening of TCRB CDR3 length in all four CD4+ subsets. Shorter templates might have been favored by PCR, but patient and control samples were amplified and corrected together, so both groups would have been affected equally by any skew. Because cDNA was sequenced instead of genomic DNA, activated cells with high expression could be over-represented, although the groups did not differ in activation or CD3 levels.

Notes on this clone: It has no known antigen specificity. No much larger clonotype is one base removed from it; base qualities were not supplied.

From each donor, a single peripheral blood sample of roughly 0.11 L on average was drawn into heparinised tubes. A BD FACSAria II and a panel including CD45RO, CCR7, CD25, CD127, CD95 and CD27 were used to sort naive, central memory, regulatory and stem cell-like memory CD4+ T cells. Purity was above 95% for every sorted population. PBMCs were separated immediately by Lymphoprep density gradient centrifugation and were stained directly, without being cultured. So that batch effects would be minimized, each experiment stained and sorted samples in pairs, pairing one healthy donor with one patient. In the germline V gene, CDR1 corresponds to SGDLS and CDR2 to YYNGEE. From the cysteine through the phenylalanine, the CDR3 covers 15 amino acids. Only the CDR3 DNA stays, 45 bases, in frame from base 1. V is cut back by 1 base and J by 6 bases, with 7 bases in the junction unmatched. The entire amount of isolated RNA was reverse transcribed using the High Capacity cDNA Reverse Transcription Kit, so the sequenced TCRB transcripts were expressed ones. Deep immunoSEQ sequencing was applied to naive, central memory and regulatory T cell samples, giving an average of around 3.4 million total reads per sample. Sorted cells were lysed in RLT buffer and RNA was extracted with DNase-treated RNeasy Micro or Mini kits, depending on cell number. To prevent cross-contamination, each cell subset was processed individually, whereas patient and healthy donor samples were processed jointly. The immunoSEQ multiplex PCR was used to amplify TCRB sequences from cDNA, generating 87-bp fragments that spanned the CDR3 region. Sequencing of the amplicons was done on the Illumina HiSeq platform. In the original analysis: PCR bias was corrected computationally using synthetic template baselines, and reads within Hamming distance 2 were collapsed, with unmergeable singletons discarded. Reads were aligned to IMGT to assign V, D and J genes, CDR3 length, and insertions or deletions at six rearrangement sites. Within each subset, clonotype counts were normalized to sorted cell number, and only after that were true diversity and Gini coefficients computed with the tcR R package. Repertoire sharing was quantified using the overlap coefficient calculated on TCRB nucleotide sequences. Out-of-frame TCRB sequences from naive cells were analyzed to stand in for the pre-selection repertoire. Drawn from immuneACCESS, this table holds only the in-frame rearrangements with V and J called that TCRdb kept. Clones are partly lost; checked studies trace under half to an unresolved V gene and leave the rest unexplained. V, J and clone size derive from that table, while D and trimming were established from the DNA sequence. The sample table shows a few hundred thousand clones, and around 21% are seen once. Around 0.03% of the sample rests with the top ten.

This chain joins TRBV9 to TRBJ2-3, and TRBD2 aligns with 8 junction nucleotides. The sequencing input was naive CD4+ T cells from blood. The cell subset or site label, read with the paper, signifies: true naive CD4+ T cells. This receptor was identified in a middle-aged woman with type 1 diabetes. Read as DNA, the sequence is TGTGCCAGCAGCGTATCAGCGGGGGCCAAGGATACGCAGTATTTT. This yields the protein CASSVSAGAKDTQYF.